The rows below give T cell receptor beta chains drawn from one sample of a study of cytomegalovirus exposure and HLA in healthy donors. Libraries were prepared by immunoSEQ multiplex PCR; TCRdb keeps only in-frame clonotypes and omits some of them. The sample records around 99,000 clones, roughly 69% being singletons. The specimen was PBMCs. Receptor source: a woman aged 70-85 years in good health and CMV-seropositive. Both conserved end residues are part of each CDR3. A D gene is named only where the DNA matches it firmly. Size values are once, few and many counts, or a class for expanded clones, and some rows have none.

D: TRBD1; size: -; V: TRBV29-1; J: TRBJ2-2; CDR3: CSVRDSRVTGELFF; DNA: TGCAGCGTGAGGGACAGCAGGGTAACCGGGGAGCTGTTTTTT
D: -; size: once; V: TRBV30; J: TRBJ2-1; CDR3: CAWSGYQNRPPSYNEQFF; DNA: TGTGCCTGGAGTGGATACCAAAACAGGCCCCCCTCCTACAATGAGCAGTTCTTC
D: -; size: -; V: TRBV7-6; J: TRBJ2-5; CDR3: CASSLNAGNGKSQYF; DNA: TGTGCCAGCAGCTTAAACGCGGGGAACGGGAAGTCCCAGTACTTC
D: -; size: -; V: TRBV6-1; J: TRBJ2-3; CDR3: CASSARGTDTQYF; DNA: TGTGCCAGCAGTGCCAGGGGCACAGATACGCAGTATTTT
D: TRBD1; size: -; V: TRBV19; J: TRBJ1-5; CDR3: CASRPLDRGNQPQHF; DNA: TGTGCCAGTAGACCATTGGACAGGGGCAATCAGCCCCAGCATTTT
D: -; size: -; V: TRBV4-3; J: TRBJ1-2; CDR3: CASSQEGQGAHYGYTF; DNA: TGCGCCAGCAGCCAAGAGGGGCAGGGCGCGCACTATGGCTACACCTTC
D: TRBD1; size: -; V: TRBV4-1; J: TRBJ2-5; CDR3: CASSQTGGLDFQYF; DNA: TGCGCCAGCAGCCAAACAGGGGGGCTTGATTTCCAGTACTTC
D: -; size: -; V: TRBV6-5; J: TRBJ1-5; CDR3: CASSPGLDNQPQHF; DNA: TGTGCCAGCAGTCCCGGACTGGACAATCAGCCCCAGCATTTT
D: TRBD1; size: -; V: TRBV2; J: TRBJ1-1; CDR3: CASRVGQGTTEAFF; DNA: TGTGCCAGCAGGGTCGGACAGGGGACCACTGAAGCTTTCTTT
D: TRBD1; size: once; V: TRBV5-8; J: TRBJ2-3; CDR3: CASSWGQVTDTQYF; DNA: TGTGCCAGCAGCTGGGGACAGGTCACAGATACGCAGTATTTT
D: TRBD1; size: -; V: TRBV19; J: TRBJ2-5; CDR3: CASRRQGSQETQYF; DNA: TGTGCCAGTAGACGACAGGGCTCCCAAGAGACCCAGTACTTC
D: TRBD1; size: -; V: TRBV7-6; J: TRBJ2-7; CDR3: CASSLGTGISYEQYF; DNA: TGTGCCAGCAGCCTCGGGACAGGGATTTCCTACGAGCAGTACTTC
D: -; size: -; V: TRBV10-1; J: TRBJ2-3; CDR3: CASSERRRADTQYF; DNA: TGCGCCAGCAGTGAGAGGAGGAGGGCAGATACGCAGTATTTT
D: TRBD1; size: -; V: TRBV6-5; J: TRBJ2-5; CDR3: CASSRQGRETQYF; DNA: TGTGCCAGCAGTCGACAGGGAAGAGAGACCCAGTACTTC
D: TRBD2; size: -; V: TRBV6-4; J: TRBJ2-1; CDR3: CASSPGGRYNEQFF; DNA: TGTGCCAGCAGTCCTGGCGGGAGGTACAATGAGCAGTTCTTC
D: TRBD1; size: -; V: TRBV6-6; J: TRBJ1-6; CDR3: CASSYGSGTENSPLHF; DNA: TGTGCCAGCAGTTACGGGTCCGGGACAGAAAATTCACCCCTCCACTTT
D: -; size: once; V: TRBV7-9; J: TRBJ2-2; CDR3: CASSPQGLGTGELFF; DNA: TGTGCCAGCAGCCCTCAGGGTTTAGGAACCGGGGAGCTGTTTTTT
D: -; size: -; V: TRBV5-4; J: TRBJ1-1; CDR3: CASSLTHTGNTEAFF; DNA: TGTGCCAGCAGCTTAACCCACACAGGGAACACTGAAGCTTTCTTT
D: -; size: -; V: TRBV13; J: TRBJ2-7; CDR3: CASSQLGVYEQYF; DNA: TGTGCCAGCAGCCAGCTCGGGGTCTACGAGCAGTACTTC
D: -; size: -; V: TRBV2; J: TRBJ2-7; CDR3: CASGGVYEQYF; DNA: TGTGCCAGCGGGGGCGTCTACGAGCAGTACTTC
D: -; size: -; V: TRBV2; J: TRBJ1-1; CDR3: CASSSQGNTEAFF; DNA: TGTGCCAGCAGTTCACAGGGGAACACTGAAGCTTTCTTT
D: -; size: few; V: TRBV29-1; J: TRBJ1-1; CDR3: CSVTVNTEAFF; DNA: TGCAGCGTTACGGTGAACACTGAAGCTTTCTTT
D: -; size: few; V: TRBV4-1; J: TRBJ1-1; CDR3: CASSPQPTGNTEAFF; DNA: TGCGCCAGCAGCCCCCAACCGACAGGGAACACTGAAGCTTTCTTT
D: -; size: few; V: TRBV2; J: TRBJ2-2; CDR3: CASSRDTFTGELFF; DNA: TGTGCCAGCTCACGGGACACTTTCACCGGGGAGCTGTTTTTT
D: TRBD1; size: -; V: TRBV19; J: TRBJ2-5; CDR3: CASSMTGGLGETQYF; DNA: TGTGCCAGTAGTATGACAGGGGGGTTAGGAGAGACCCAGTACTTC
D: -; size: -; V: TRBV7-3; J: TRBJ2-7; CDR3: CASSLDRGGPYEQYF; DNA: TGTGCCAGCAGCTTAGATAGGGGGGGCCCTTACGAGCAGTACTTC
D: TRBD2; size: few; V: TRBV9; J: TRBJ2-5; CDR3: CASSALAGGQETQYF; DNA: TGTGCCAGCAGCGCGTTAGCGGGGGGGCAAGAGACCCAGTACTTC
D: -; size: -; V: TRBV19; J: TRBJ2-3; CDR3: CASRLRVTDTQYF; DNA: TGTGCCAGTAGGTTGCGGGTCACAGATACGCAGTATTTT
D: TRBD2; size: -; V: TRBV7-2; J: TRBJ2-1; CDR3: CASSFPARGTSFLF; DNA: TGTGCCAGCAGTTTCCCCGCCCGCGGGACTAGTTTCCTCTTC
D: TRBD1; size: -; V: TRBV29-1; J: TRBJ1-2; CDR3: CSVEDQGTGLYGYTF; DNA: TGCAGCGTTGAAGATCAAGGGACAGGTTTATATGGCTACACCTTC
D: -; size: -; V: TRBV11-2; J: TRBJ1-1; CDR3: CASSENRVRKTEAFF; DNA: TGTGCCAGCAGCGAAAACAGGGTTCGAAAAACTGAAGCTTTCTTT
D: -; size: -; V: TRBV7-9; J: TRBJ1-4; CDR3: CASSPQGAPNEKLFF; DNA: TGTGCCAGCAGCCCACAGGGAGCGCCTAATGAAAAACTGTTTTTT
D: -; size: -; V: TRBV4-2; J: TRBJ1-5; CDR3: CASSQEGGGNQPQHF; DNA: TGTGCCAGCAGCCAAGAGGGGGGGGGAAATCAGCCCCAGCATTTT
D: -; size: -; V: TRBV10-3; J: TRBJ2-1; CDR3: CAISGGVSYNEQFF; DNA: TGTGCCATCAGTGGGGGGGTCTCCTACAATGAGCAGTTCTTC